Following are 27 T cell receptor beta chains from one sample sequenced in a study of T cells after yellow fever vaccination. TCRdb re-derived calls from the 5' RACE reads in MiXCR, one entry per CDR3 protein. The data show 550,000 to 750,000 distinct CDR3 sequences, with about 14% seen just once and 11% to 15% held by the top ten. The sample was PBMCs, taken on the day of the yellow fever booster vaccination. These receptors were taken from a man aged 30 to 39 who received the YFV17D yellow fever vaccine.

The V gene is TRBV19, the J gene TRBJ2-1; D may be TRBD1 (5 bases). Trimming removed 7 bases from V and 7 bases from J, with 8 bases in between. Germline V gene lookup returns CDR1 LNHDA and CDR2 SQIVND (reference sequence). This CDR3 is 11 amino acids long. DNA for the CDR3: TGTGCCAGTATAGGGGCAAATGAGCAGTTCTTC. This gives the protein CASIGANEQFF.

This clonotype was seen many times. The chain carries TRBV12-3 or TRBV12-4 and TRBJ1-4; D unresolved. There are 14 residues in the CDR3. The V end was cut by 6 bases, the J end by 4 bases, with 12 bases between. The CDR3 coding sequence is TGTGCCAGCAGAAGGCGATACGGTAATGAAAAACTGTTTTTT. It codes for CASRRRYGNEKLFF.

The CDR3 coding sequence is TGTGCCAGCTCACCGAAACAGGGTAGTGATGAAAAACTGTTTTTT. Translated, it gives CASSPKQGSDEKLFF. The chain recombines TRBV18 with TRBJ1-4, with a tentative D call TRBD1 (6 bases). Per the germline V gene, CDR1 is KGHSH and CDR2 is LQKENI. Deletions cut 3 bases from V and 6 bases from J, with 14 bases between. The CDR3 spans 15 residues.

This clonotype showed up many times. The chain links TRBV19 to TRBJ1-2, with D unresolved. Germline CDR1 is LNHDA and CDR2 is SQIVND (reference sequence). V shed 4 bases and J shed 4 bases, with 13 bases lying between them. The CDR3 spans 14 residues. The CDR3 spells CASSTQQLGYGYTF. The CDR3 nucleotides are TGTGCCAGTAGTACGCAACAGTTGGGCTATGGCTACACCTTC.

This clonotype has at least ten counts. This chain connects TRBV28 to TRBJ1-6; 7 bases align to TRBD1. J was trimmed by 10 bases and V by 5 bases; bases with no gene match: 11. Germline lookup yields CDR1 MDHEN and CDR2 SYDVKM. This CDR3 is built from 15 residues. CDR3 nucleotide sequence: TGTGCCAGCAGTGACTTGGAGGGGGCTAGCTCACCCCTCCACTTT. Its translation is CASSDLEGASSPLHF.

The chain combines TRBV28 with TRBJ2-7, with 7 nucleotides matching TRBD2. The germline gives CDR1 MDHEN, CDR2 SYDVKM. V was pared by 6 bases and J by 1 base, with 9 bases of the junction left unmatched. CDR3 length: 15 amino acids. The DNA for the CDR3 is TGTGCCAGCAGCCCGAGCGGGATAGGATCCTACGAGCAGTACTTC. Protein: CASSPSGIGSYEQYF.

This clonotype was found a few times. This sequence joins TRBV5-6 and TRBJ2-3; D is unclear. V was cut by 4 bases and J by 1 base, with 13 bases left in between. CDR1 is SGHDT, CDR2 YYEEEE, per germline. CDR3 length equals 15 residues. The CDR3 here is CASSHRVGGTDTQYF. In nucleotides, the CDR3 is TGTGCCAGCAGCCACCGGGTTGGAGGCACAGATACGCAGTATTTT.

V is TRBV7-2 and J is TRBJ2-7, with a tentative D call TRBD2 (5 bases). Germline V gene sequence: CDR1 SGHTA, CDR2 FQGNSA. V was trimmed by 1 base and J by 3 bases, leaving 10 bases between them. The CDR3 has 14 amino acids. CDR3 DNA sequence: TGTGCCAGCAGCTTAGTGTTGACTAACTACGAGCAGTACTTC. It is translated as CASSLVLTNYEQYF.

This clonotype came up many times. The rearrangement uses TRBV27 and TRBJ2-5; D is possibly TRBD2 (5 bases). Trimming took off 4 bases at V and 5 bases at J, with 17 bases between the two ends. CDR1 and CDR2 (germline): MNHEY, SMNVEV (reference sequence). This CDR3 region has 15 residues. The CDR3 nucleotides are TGTGCCAGCAGTTCCCCCGCCGCGGGCCGGGAGACCCAGTACTTC. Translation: CASSSPAAGRETQYF.

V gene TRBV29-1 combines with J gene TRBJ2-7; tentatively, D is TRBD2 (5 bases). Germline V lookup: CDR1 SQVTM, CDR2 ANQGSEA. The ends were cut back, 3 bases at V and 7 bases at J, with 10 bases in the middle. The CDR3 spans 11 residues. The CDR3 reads CSVDLGGEQYF. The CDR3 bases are TGCAGCGTTGATCTGGGCGGGGAGCAGTACTTC.

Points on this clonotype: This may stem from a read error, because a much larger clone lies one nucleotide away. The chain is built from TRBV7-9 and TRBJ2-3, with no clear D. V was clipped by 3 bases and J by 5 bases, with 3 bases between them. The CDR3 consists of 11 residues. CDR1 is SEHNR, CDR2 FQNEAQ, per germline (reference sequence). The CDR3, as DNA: TGTGCCAGCAGCTTCGTAGATACGCAGTATTTT. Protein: CASSFVDTQYF.

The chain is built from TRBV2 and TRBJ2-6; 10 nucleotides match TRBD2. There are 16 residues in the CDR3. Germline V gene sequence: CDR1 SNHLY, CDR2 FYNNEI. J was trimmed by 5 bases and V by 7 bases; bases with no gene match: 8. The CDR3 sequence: CASMGLASMRANVLTF. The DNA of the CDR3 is TGTGCCAGCATGGGACTAGCGTCTATGCGGGCCAACGTCCTGACTTTC.

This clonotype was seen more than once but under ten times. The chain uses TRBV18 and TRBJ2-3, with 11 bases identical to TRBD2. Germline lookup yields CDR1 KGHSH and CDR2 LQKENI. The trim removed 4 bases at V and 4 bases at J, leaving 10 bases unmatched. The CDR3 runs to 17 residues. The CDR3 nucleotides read TGTGCCAGCTCACACCCAGTCTCTAGCGGGAGGTCAGATACGCAGTATTTT. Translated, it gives CASSHPVSSGRSDTQYF.

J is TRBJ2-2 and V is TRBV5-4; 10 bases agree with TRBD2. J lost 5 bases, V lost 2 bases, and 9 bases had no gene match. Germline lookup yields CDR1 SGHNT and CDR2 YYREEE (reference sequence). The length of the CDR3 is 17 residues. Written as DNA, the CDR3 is TGTGCCAGCAGCTTAGGGACTAGCGCCCGAGGGACCGGGGAGCTGTTTTTT. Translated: CASSLGTSARGTGELFF. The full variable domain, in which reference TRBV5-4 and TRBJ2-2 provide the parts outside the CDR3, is ETGVTQSPTHLIKTRGQQVTLRCSSQSGHNTVSWYQQALGQGPQFIFQYYREEENGRGNFPPRFSGLQFPNYSSELNVNALELDDSALYLCASSLGTSARGTGELFFGEGSRLTVL.

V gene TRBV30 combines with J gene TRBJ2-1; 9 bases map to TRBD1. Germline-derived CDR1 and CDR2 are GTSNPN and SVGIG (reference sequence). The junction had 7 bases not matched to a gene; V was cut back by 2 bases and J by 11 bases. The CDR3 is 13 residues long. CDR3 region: CAWSTDRGNKQFF. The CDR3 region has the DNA TGTGCCTGGAGTACAGACAGGGGGAACAAGCAGTTCTTC.

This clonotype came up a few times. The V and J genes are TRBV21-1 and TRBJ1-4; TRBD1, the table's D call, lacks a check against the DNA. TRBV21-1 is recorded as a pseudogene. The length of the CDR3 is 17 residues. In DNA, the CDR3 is TGTGCCAGCAGTAAGGTAGTCAAGGGGAGTACTAATGAAAAACTGTTTTTT. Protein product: CASSKVVKGSTNEKLFF.

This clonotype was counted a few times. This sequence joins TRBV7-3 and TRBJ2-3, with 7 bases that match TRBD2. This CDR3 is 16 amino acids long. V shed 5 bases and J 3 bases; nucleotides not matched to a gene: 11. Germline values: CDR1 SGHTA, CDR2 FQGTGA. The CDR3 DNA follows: TGTGCCAGCAGCCCACAGCCGGGACTAAAGACAGATACGCAGTATTTT. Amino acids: CASSPQPGLKTDTQYF.

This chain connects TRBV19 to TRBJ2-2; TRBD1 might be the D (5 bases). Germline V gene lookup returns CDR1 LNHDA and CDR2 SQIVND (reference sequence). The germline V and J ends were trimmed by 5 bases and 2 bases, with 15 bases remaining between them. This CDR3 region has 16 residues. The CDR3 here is CASSPRQIGNTGELFF. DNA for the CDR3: TGTGCCAGTAGTCCACGACAGATAGGCAACACCGGGGAGCTGTTTTTT. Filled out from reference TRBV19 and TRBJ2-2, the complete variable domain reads DGGITQSPKYLFRKEGQNVTLSCEQNLNHDAMYWYRQDPGQGLRLIYYSQIVNDFQKGDIAEGYSVSREKKESFPLTVTSAQKNPTAFYLCASSPRQIGNTGELFFGEGSRLTVL.

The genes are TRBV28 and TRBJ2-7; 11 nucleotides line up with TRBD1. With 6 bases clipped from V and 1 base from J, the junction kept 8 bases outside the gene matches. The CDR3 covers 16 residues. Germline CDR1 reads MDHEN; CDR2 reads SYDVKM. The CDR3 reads CASRNIGTGGSYEQYF. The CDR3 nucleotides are TGTGCCAGCAGGAACATAGGGACAGGGGGTTCCTACGAGCAGTACTTC.

The CDR3 nucleotides read TGTGCCAGCAGCCCGCCACTAGCGGGAGTAGTCTACGAGCAGTACTTC. This gives the protein CASSPPLAGVVYEQYF. The rearrangement joins TRBV7-2 to TRBJ2-7; 11 nucleotides agree with TRBD2. Unmatched junction bases numbered 9, after V lost 5 bases and J lost 3 bases. The CDR3 loop spans 16 amino acids. CDR1 is SGHTA, CDR2 FQGNSA, per germline.

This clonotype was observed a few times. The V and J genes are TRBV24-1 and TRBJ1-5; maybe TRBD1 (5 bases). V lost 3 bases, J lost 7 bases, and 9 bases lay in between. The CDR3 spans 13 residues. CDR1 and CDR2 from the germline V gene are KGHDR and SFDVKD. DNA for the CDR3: TGTGCCACCAGTGATAACTGGGGCCAGCCCCAGCATTTT. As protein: CATSDNWGQPQHF.

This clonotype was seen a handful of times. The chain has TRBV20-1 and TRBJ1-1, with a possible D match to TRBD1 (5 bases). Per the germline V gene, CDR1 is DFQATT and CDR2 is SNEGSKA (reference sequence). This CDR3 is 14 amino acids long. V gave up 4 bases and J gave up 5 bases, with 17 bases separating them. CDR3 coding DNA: TGCAGTGCTAATCCCAGTAACAGGCGAACTGAAGCTTTCTTT. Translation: CSANPSNRRTEAFF.

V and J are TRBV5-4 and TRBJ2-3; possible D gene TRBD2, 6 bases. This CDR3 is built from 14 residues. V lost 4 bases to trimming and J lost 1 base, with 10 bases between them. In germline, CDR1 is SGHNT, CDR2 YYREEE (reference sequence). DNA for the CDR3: TGTGCCAGCAGCCAAAGACTAGGCACAGATACGCAGTATTTT. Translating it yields CASSQRLGTDTQYF.

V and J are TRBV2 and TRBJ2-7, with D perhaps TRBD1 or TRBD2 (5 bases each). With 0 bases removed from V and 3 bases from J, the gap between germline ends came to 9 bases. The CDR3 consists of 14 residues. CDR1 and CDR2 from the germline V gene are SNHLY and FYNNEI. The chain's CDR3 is CASSEAGTLYEQYF. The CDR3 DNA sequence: TGTGCCAGCAGTGAAGCTGGGACCCTCTACGAGCAGTACTTC.

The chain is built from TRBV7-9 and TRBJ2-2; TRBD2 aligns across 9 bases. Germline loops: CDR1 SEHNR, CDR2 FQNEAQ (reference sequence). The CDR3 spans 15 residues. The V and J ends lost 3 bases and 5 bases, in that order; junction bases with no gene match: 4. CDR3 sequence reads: CASSFGSGRTGELFF. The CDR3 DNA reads TGTGCCAGCAGCTTCGGTAGCGGGAGAACCGGGGAGCTGTTTTTT.

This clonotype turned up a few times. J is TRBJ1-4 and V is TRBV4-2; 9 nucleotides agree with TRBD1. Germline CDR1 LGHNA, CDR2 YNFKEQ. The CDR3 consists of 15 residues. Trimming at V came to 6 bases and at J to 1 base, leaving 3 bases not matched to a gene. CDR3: CASRTTGGTNEKLFF. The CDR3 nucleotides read TGTGCCAGCAGAACGACAGGGGGAACTAATGAAAAACTGTTTTTT.

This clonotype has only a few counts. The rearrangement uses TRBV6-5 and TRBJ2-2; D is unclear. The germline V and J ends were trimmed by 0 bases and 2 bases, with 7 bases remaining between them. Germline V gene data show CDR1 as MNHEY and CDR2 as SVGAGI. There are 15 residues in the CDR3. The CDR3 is CASSYSITNTGELFF. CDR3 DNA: TGTGCCAGCAGTTACTCCATTACAAACACCGGGGAGCTGTTTTTT.